The rows below give T cell receptor beta chains drawn from one sample of a study of CD8 T cells in Susac syndrome. Using its own MiXCR run on the immunoSEQ multiplex PCR reads, TCRdb lists one record per CDR3 protein. This table holds some 260,000 distinct CDR3 sequences, around 93% found once. Sequenced input: CD4+ T cells from PBMCs. Every receptor here comes from a human donor with multiple sclerosis. Each CDR3 is given with its conserved first and last residue. D genes are given only for firm matches. Size is stated for part of the rows, as once, few or many counts, or as a class when the clone is expanded.

v_gene	j_gene	len	d_gene	abundance	CDR3nt	CDR3aa
TRBV29-1	TRBJ1-1	13	-	-	TGCAGCGTCAAACAGGGCGGGAACACTGAAGCTTTCTTT	CSVKQGGNTEAFF
TRBV29-1	TRBJ2-1	14	-	-	TGCAGCGTTGGTCCTACTCGGGCGTACAATGAGCAGTTCTTC	CSVGPTRAYNEQFF
TRBV29-1	TRBJ1-1	13	-	-	TGCAGTTGGTCCCCCACCGCGAACACTGAAGCTTTCTTT	CSWSPTANTEAFF
TRBV5-1	TRBJ1-2	15	TRBD1	-	TGCGCCAGCAGCTCTACCTCCGGGACAGGGAGCGGCTACACCTTC	CASSSTSGTGSGYTF
TRBV12-3/TRBV12-4	TRBJ2-3	14	TRBD2	-	TGTGCCAGCCGCATAGCGGGGCCCACAGATACGCAGTATTTT	CASRIAGPTDTQYF
TRBV6-2/TRBV6-3	TRBJ1-1	13	-	-	TGTGCCAGCAGGCCCACAGGTTTCACTGAAGCTTTCTTT	CASRPTGFTEAFF
TRBV30	TRBJ1-1	15	-	-	TGTGCCTGGAGTGTATCGTTGGGGGGGATCGCTGAAGCTTTCTTT	CAWSVSLGGIAEAFF
TRBV5-1	TRBJ1-2	13	-	-	TGCGCCAGCAGCTCCGCAGGGATACGGGGCTACACCTTC	CASSSAGIRGYTF
TRBV2	TRBJ2-5	14	-	-	TGTGCCAGCAGTGATATCCAGGCGGGAGAGACCCAGTACTTC	CASSDIQAGETQYF
TRBV5-4	TRBJ1-2	11	-	-	TGTGCCAGCAGCTCCGGAGCCCGCTACACCTTC	CASSSGARYTF
TRBV30	TRBJ2-2	14	-	-	TGTGCCTGGAGTGTACGAGGGGGTTTCGGGGAGCTGTTTTTT	CAWSVRGGFGELFF
TRBV9	TRBJ2-7	14	TRBD1	-	TGTGCCAGCAGCCCCCAGGGACAGAACTACGAGCAGTACTTC	CASSPQGQNYEQYF
TRBV9	TRBJ1-1	15	-	-	TGTGCCAGCAGCGTAGTGTTAGGGGCGAACACTGAAGCTTTCTTT	CASSVVLGANTEAFF
TRBV18	TRBJ1-1	12	-	-	TGTGCCAGCTCACCGTCGGATCGCGAAGCTTTCTTT	CASSPSDREAFF
TRBV27	TRBJ2-1	15	-	-	TGTGCCAGCAGTACCTGGGGGCAGGAGCGCAATGAGCAGTTCTTC	CASSTWGQERNEQFF
TRBV3-1	TRBJ2-2	17	TRBD2	-	TGTGCCAGCAGCCAAGTGATATCGGCGGGAGATCCCGGGGAGCTGTTTTTT	CASSQVISAGDPGELFF
TRBV20-1	TRBJ2-7	14	TRBD1	-	TGCAGTGCTGGAGACAGGGGGCGCCCCTACGAGCAGTACTTC	CSAGDRGRPYEQYF
TRBV7-2	TRBJ2-5	15	-	-	TGTGCCAGCAGCTTAGGTCGGGTGTACCAAGAGACCCAGTACTTC	CASSLGRVYQETQYF
TRBV28	TRBJ1-4	16	-	-	TGTGCCAGCAGTTTGTCTTGGACGGCAGGACATGAAAAACTGTTTTTT	CASSLSWTAGHEKLFF
TRBV7-9	TRBJ2-2	16	TRBD1	-	TGTGCCAGCAGGCCCGACAGGGGGCGGGACACCGGGGAGCTGTTTTTT	CASRPDRGRDTGELFF
TRBV30	TRBJ2-7	12	-	-	TGTGCCTGGAGGGAGGCCCCGCGGGGGCAGTACTTC	CAWREAPRGQYF
TRBV18	TRBJ1-3	17	TRBD1	-	TGTGCCAGCTCACCTCTCCGGGACAGGGTGACTGGAAACACCATATATTTT	CASSPLRDRVTGNTIYF
TRBV19	TRBJ1-5	14	-	-	TGTGCCAGTAGTATTCGGGGTTCCAATCAGCCCCAGCATTTT	CASSIRGSNQPQHF
TRBV27	TRBJ2-3	16	TRBD1	-	TGTGCCAGCAGTCTCACCGGGACAGGGACCGGAGATACGCAGTATTTT	CASSLTGTGTGDTQYF
TRBV6-6	TRBJ2-7	16	-	-	TGTGCCAGCAGTTACTCGATGATCAGGGAACGGGGCGAGCAGTACTTC	CASSYSMIRERGEQYF
TRBV7-9	TRBJ2-1	13	-	once	TGTGCCAGCAGCTTAGCGCCAAGCTATGAGCAGTTCTTC	CASSLAPSYEQFF
TRBV5-4	TRBJ2-5	16	-	-	TGTGCCAGCAGCATGCTCGGGCAGGCAACCTTGGGGACCCAGTACTTC	CASSMLGQATLGTQYF
TRBV7-3	TRBJ2-5	13	-	-	TGTGCCAGCAGCCGGGAAATCCAAGAGACCCAGTACTTC	CASSREIQETQYF
TRBV29-1	TRBJ2-1	13	-	-	TGCAGCGCCGGAGGGACTGAACACAATGAGCAGTTCTTC	CSAGGTEHNEQFF
TRBV20-1	TRBJ1-2	14	-	-	TGCAGTGCTAGAGTTCACAGGGAGGTCCGGGGCTACACCTTC	CSARVHREVRGYTF
TRBV29-1	TRBJ2-7	13	TRBD1	few	TGCAGCGTTGGACAGGGAAAGGTCGACGAGCAGTACTTC	CSVGQGKVDEQYF
TRBV30	TRBJ2-2	14	-	-	TGTGCCTGGAGTGAGTTTTCCGGGCCGGGGGAGCTGTTTTTT	CAWSEFSGPGELFF
TRBV12-3/TRBV12-4	TRBJ2-1	17	TRBD2	-	TGTGCCAGCAGTCTATTACGCGGGAGGGGGCCCTACAATGAGCAGTTCTTC	CASSLLRGRGPYNEQFF
TRBV25-1	TRBJ2-7	14	TRBD1	-	TGTGCCAGCAGTGTGACAGGGGGATCCTACGAGCAGTACTTC	CASSVTGGSYEQYF
TRBV7-2	TRBJ2-3	16	TRBD2	-	TGTGCCAGCAGCCCGGGACTAGCGGGGTCACGGGGTACGCAGTATTTT	CASSPGLAGSRGTQYF
TRBV6-5	TRBJ2-7	14	-	-	TGTGCCAGCAGTGTCGATCCGGCCCGTTACGAGCAGTACTTC	CASSVDPARYEQYF
TRBV21-1	TRBJ1-2	14	-	-	TGTGCCAGAAGACGGCCACCCCCTAACTATGGCTACACCTTC	CARRRPPPNYGYTF
TRBV3-1	TRBJ2-5	16	TRBD1	-	TGTGCCAGCAGCCCCGGGACAGGGGGCGCCGGGGAGACCCAGTACTTC	CASSPGTGGAGETQYF
TRBV5-4	TRBJ1-2	12	-	-	TGTGCCAGCAGCTTGGATTACTATGGCTACACCTTC	CASSLDYYGYTF
TRBV2	TRBJ2-7	13	-	-	TGTGCCAGCGCAGGGGGGAACTCCTACGAGCAGTACTTC	CASAGGNSYEQYF